This TCR beta chain was sequenced during a study of identifying expanded T cells in peripheral blood. Study outcomes and limitations: Differentially abundant clones: around 1.2 between replicates, around 16 at around 14 days, under 25 at four. Two-week clone count variance significantly increased as total template count grew.

Healthy donors had no documented immune events, such as infections, while sampled. The method was immunoSEQ multiplex PCR; TCRdb's version includes in-frame clones alone and lacks a portion of them. The data contain 95,000 to 100,000 clones, roughly nine tenths of them singletons. V dropped 5 bases and J dropped 2; count of bases not matched to a gene: 6. This CDR3 is built from 15 residues. Per germline, CDR1 MNHEY and CDR2 SVGAGI. This clone was recorded only once. The target antigen is unknown. The sample was blood. The rearrangement uses TRBV6-5 and TRBJ2-5, with TRBD1 matching 9 bases. This TCR was recovered from a person aged 18-69 years in good health. The chain's CDR3 is CASSQQGASQETQYF. The CDR3 coding sequence is TGTGCCAGCAGTCAACAGGGGGCGTCACAAGAGACCCAGTACTTC.